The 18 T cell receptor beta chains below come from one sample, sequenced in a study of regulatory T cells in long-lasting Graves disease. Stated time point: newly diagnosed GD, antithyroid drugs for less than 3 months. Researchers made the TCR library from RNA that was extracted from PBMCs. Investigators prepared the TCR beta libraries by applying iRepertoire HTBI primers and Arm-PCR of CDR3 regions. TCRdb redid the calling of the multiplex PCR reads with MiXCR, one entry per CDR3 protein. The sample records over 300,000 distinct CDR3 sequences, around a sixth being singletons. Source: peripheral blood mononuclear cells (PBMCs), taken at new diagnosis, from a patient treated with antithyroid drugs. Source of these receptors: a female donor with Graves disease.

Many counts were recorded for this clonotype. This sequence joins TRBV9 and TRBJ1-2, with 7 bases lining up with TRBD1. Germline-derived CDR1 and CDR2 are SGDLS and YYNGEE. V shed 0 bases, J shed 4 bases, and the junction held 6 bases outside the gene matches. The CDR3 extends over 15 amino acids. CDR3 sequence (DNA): TGTGCCAGCAGCGTAGGTGACAGGGAAGCCTATGGCTACACCTTC. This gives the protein CASSVGDREAYGYTF.

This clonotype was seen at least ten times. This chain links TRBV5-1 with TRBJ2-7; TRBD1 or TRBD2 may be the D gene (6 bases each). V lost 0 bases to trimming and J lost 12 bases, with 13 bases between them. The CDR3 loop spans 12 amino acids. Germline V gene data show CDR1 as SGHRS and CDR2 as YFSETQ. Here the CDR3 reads CASSLERGPRYF. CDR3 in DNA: TGCGCCAGCAGCTTGGAACGGGGGCCGCGGTACTTC.

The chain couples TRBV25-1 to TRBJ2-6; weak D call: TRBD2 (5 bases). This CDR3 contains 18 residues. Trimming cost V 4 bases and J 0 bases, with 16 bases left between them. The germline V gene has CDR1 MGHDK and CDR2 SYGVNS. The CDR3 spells CASSGGKRTLSGANVLTF. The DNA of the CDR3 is TGTGCCAGCAGTGGGGGTAAGCGGACGCTCTCTGGGGCCAACGTCCTGACTTTC.

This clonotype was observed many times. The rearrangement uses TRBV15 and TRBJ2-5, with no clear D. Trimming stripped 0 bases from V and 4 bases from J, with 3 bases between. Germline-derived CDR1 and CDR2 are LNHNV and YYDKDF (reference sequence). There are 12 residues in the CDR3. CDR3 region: CATSRDVETQYF. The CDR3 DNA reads TGTGCCACCAGCAGAGATGTAGAGACCCAGTACTTC.

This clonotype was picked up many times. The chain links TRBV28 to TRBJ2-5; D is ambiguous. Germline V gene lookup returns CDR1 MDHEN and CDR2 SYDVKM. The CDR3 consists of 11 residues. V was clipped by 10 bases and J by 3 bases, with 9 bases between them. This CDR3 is CATREEETQYF. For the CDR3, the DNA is TGTGCCACGAGAGAAGAAGAGACCCAGTACTTC.

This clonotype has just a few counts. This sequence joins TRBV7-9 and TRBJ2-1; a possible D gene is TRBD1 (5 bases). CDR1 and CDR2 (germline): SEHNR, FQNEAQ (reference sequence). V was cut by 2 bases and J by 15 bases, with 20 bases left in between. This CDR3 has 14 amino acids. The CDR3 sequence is CASSLTSGMALWFF. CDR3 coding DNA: TGTGCCAGCAGCTTAACATCAGGGATGGCTCTTTGGTTCTTC.

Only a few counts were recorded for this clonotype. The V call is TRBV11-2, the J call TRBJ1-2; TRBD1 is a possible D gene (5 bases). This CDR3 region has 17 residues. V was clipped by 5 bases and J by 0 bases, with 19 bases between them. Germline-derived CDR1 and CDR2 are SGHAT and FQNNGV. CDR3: CASSPVRGEIANYGYTF. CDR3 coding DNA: TGTGCCAGCAGCCCTGTCCGAGGGGAGATAGCTAACTATGGCTACACCTTC. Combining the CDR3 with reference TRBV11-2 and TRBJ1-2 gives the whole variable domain EAGVAQSPRYKIIEKRQSVAFWCNPISGHATLYWYQQILGQGPKLLIQFQNNGVVDDSQLPKDRFSAERLKGVDSTLKIQPAKLEDSAVYLCASSPVRGEIANYGYTFGSGTRLTVV.

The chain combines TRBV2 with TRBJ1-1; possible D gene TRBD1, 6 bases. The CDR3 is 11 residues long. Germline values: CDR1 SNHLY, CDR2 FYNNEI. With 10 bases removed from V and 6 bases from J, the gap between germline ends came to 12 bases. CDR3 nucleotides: TGTGCCACATACAGGGTGGCTGAAGCTTTCTTT. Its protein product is CATYRVAEAFF.

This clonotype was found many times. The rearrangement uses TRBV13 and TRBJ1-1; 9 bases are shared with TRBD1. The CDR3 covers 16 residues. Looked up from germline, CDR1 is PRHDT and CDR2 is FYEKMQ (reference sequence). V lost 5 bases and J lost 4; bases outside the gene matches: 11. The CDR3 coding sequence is TGTGCCAGCAGCCTACCTGCCGGACAGGGGAGCACTGAAGCTTTCTTT. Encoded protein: CASSLPAGQGSTEAFF.

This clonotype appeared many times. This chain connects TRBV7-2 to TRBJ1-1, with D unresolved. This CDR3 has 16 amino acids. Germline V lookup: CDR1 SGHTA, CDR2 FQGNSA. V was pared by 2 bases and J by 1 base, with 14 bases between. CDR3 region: CASSLSPARRNTEAFF. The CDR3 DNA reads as TGTGCCAGCAGCTTAAGCCCGGCCAGGCGGAACACTGAAGCTTTCTTT.

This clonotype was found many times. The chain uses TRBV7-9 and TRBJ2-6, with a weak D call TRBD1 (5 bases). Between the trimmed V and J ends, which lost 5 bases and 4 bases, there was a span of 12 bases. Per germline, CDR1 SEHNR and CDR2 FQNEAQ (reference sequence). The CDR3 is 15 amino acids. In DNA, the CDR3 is TGTGCCAGCAGCGAACCAGGGTCCGGGGCCAACGTCCTGACTTTC. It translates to CASSEPGSGANVLTF.

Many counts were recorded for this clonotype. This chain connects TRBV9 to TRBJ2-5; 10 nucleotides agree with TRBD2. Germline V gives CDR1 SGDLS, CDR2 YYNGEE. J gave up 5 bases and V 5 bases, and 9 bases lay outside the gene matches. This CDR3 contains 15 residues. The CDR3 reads CASSPGSGGFETQYF. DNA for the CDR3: TGTGCCAGCAGTCCGGGTAGCGGGGGGTTCGAGACCCAGTACTTC.

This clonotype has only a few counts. For the CDR3, the DNA is TGCGCCAGCAGCCAAGAATTCACAGGGACCAATGAGCAGTTCTTC. Amino acids: CASSQEFTGTNEQFF. The chain has TRBV4-1 and TRBJ2-1; tentative D call: TRBD1 (6 bases). Germline CDR1 is MGHRA and CDR2 is YSYEKL. This CDR3 has 15 amino acids. The V end lost 0 bases, the J end lost 6 bases, and 12 bases lay between the germline ends.

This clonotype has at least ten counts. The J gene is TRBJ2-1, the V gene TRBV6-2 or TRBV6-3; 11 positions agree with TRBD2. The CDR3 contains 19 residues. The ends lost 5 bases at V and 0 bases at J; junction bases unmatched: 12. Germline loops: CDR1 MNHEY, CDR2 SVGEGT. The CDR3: CASSDRGLAGRSSYNEQFF. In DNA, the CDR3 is TGTGCCAGCAGTGACCGCGGACTAGCGGGCCGAAGCTCCTACAATGAGCAGTTCTTC.

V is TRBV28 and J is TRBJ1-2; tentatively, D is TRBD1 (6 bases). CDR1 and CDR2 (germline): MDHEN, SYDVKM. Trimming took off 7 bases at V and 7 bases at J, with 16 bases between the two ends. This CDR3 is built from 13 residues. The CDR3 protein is CASTQPGAGGYTF. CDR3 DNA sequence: TGTGCCAGCACCCAGCCGGGGGCCGGTGGCTACACCTTC.

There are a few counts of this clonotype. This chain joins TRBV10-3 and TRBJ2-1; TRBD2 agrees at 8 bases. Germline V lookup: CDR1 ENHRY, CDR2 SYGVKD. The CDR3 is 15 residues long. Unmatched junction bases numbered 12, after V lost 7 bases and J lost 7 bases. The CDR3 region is CAIKGYGGAPNEQFF. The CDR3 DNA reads TGTGCCATCAAAGGGTACGGGGGGGCTCCGAATGAGCAGTTCTTC.

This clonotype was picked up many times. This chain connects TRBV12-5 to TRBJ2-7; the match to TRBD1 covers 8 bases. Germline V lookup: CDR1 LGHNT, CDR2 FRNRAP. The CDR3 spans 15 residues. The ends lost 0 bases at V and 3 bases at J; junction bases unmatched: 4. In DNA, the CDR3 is TGTGCTAGTGGTTTGGTACAGACAGGGGACTACGAGCAGTACTTC. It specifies CASGLVQTGDYEQYF.

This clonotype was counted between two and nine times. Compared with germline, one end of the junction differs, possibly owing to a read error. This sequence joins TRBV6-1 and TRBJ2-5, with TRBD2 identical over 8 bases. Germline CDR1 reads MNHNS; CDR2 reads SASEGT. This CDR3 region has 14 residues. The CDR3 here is CASWPGTSPEIQYF. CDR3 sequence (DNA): TGTGCCTCCTGGCCCGGGACTAGTCCGGAGATCCAGTACTTC.